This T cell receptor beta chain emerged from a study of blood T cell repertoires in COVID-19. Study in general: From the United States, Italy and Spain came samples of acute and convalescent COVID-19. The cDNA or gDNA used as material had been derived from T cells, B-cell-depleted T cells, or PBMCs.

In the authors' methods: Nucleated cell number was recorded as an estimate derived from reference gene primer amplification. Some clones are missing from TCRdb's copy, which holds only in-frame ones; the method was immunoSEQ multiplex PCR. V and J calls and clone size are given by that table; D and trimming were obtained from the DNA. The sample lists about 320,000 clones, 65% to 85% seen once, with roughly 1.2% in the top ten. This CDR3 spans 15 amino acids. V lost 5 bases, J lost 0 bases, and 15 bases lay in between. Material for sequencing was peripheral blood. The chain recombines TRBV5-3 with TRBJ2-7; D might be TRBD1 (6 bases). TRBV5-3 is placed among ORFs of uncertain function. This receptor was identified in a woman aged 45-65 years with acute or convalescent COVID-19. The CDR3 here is CARRSTGTFSYEQYF. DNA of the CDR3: TGTGCCAGAAGATCGACAGGTACTTTCTCCTACGAGCAGTACTTC.